This T cell receptor beta chain originates from a study of Graves' ophthalmopathy and Graves' hyperthyroidism. The CDR3 covers 11 residues. The trim removed 3 bases at V and 12 bases at J, leaving 2 bases unmatched. Germline V gene lookup returns CDR1 SQVTM and CDR2 ANQGSEA. The authors amplified TCR beta CDR3 regions from RNA transcripts. Amplification began with first-round RT-PCR using HTBI primers, then second-round multiplex PCR was performed. TCRdb re-derived calls from the multiplex PCR reads in MiXCR, one entry per CDR3 protein. The table includes 600,000 to 700,000 distinct CDR3 sequences, more than 40% detected once.

The sequence came from an adult man with Graves' ophthalmopathy. The rearrangement links TRBV29-1 to TRBJ1-4; 9 bases match TRBD1. The material sequenced was peripheral blood. The CDR3 DNA is TGCAGCGTTGACAGGACAGGGGAACTGTTTTTT. Its protein product is CSVDRTGELFF.